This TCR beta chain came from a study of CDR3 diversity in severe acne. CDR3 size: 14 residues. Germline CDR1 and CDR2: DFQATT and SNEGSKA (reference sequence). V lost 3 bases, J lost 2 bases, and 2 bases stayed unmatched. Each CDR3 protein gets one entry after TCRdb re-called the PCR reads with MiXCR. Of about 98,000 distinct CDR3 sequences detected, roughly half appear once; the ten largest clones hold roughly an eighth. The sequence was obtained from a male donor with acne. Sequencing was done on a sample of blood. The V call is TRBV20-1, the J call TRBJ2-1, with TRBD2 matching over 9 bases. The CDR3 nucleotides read TGCAGTGCTAGGACTAGCGGTCCCTACAATGAGCAGTTCTTC. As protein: CSARTSGPYNEQFF.